This TCR beta chain stems from a study of identical twins. Trimming cost V 2 bases and J 3 bases; bases outside gene matches: 3. Germline V gene sequence: CDR1 SGHTA, CDR2 FQGNSA. This CDR3 is built from 16 residues. Using its own MiXCR run on the 5' RACE reads, TCRdb lists one record per CDR3 protein. The sample contains around 680,000 distinct CDR3 sequences, over 8.5% of which appear only once. These sequences were also reported in another study, on yellow fever vaccine responses in identical twins.

V and J are TRBV7-2 and TRBJ2-7; 14 bases map to TRBD2. This clonotype was sampled from a woman between 18 and 29 years old in good health. The sequenced sample was PBMCs. This CDR3 is CASSLSGTSGSYEQYF. CDR3 nucleotide sequence: TGTGCCAGCAGCTTATCCGGGACTAGCGGGAGCTACGAGCAGTACTTC.